This T cell receptor (beta chain) was recorded in a study of OX40 agonist ivuxolimab in advanced cancers. Study observations and caveats: Partial responders dosed at 0.1-3.0 mg/kg displayed clonal expansion ranking among the lowest.

Produced via immunoSEQ multiplex PCR; TCRdb's table is partial and in-frame only. The repertoire holds 60,000 to 85,000 clones, with 85% to 90% as singletons. A remark on this clone: Its antigen is not known.

The CDR3 runs to 13 residues. From germline, CDR1 is SGHDT and CDR2 YYEEEE. V gave up 4 bases and J gave up 6 bases, with 11 bases separating them. The chain joins TRBV5-6 to TRBJ2-1; D is uncertain. The sample consisted of CD4+ or CD8+ T cells sorted from blood, taken in a trial of the OX40 agonist ivuxolimab. The clonotype was recovered from an adult with an advanced solid tumor such as melanoma, head and neck, liver or kidney cancer. CDR3 protein: CASSTSVGNEQFF. For the CDR3, the DNA is TGTGCCAGCAGCACCTCGGTTGGCAATGAGCAGTTCTTC.